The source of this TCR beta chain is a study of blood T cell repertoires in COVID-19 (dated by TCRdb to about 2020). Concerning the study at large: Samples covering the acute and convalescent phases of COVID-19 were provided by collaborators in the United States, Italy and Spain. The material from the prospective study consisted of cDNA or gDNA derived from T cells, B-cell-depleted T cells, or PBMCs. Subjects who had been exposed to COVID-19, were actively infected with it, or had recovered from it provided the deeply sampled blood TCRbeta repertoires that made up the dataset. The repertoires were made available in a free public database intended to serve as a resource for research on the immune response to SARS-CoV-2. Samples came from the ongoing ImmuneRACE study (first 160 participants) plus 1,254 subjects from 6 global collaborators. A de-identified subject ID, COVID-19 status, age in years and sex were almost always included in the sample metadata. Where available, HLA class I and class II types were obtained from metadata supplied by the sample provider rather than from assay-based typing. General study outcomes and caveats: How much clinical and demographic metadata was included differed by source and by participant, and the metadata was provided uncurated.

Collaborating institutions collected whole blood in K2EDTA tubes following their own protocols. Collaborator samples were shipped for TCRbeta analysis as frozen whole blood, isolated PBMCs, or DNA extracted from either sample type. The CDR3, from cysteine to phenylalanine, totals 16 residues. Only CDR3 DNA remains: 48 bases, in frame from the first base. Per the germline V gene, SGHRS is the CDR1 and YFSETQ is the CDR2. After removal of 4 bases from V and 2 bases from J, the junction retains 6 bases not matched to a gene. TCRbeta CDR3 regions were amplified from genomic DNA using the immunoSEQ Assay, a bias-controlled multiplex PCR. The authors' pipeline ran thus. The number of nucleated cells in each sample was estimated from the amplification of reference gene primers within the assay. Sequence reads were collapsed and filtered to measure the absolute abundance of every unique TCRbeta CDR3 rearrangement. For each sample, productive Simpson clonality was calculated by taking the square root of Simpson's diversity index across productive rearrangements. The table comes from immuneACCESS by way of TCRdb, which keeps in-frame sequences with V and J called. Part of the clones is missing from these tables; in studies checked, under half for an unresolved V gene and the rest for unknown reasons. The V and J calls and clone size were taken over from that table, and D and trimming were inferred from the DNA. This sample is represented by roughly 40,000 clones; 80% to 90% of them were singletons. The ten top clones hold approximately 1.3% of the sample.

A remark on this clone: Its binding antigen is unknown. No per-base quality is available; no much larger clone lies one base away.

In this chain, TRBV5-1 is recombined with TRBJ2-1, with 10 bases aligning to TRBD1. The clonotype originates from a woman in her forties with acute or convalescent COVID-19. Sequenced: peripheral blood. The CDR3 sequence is CASSVGQGVPYNEQFF. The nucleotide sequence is TGCGCCAGCAGCGTCGGACAGGGGGTACCCTACAATGAGCAGTTCTTC.